Listed below are T cell receptor beta chains from one sample, sequenced in a study of cytomegalovirus exposure and HLA in healthy donors. This table comes from immunoSEQ multiplex PCR, and its TCRdb copy is limited to in-frame clones, with some not included. Of roughly 330,000 clones in the sample, roughly 87% are singletons; the top ten hold roughly 1.1%. What was sequenced was PBMCs. These receptors originate from a woman in her twenties or thirties in good health and CMV-seropositive. The CDR3 runs from the conserved cysteine through the conserved F or W. Each record gives: J gene, V gene, CDR3 protein.

>TRBJ2-7|TRBV5-8
CASSLDSYSYEQYF
>TRBJ2-5|TRBV7-8
CASRKGLAGETQYF
>TRBJ2-1|TRBV11-1
CASSVFGDKSSYNEQFF
>TRBJ2-2|TRBV7-6
CASSFVSAGELFF
>TRBJ2-1|TRBV27
CASSSLAGVDEQFF
>TRBJ2-7|TRBV13
CASSYQANEQYF
>TRBJ1-1|TRBV19
CASNEDGNTEAFF
>TRBJ2-1|TRBV9
CASSGGNPSSSYNEQFF
>TRBJ1-2|TRBV9
CASSVVGSRGVHGYTF
>TRBJ2-7|TRBV18
CASSPRASHEQYF
>TRBJ2-1|TRBV5-1
CASSLEAGGLYNEQFF
>TRBJ2-7|TRBV6-5
CASSASGQSYEQYF
>TRBJ2-7|TRBV11-2
CASSLDRGGEQYF
>TRBJ1-5|TRBV7-9
CASSLTGEPQHF
>TRBJ2-3|TRBV11-2
CASSPGTRGDTQYF
>TRBJ1-4|TRBV6-5
CASSRESSTNEKLFF
>TRBJ1-1|TRBV6-1
CASSEAAGSVMNTEAFF
>TRBJ1-4|TRBV7-6
CASSFGNEKLFF
>TRBJ2-7|TRBV29-1
CSVIPTGGSSTFYEQYF
>TRBJ1-6|TRBV6-6
CASSERSVGNSPLHF
>TRBJ2-3|TRBV7-2
CASSPGQLSSTDTQYF
>TRBJ1-2|TRBV9
CASSVAQNGYTF
>TRBJ2-2|TRBV5-1
CASSLDFGNTGELFF